The clone carrying this TCR beta chain was recorded a few times. The antigen is not known. TCRdb re-called the 5' RACE reads with MiXCR, one entry per CDR3 protein. The sample shows fewer than 250,000 distinct CDR3 sequences, about 7% of them seen only once. These data belong to a study of identical twins. Findings and caveats of the study: Twin pairs had excess sharing that was weaker in beta out-of-frame sequences. Insertion counts were lower in abundant cord blood beta clonotypes, a trend that memory repertoires did not show. Twin-shared out-of-frame alpha sequences were enriched for low generation probability.

In germline, CDR1 is KGHSH, CDR2 LQKENI. CDR3 size: 14 residues. J lost 3 bases, V lost 3 bases, and 3 bases had no gene match. This sample also appeared in a second study, on yellow fever vaccine responses in identical twins. From that study: Reports say the vaccine T cell response in twins looked partly convergent and partly personalized.

The V gene is TRBV18, the J gene TRBJ1-1; 8 bases are a match to TRBD1. This TCR derives from a woman under 30 in good health. Sequencing was carried out using memory (CD45RO+) T cells sorted from blood. CDR3 coding DNA: TGTGCCAGCTCACCCGTGACAGGGGACACTGAAGCTTTCTTT. Protein sequence: CASSPVTGDTEAFF.